What follows are 26 T cell receptor beta chains derived from one specimen sequenced in a study of blood T cells in healthy people across ages. The authors ran a second PCR of 7 to 11 cycles using a sample-barcoded 5' primer and a J-beta primer mix. MiXCR was run by TCRdb on the 5' RACE reads, yielding one entry per CDR3 protein. The sample records about 1.4 million distinct CDR3 sequences, around 59% being singletons. The material sequenced was blood. The receptors derive from a man younger than 30 in good health.

The chain combines TRBV4-1 with TRBJ2-1, with 9 nucleotides matching TRBD2. Per germline, CDR1 MGHRA and CDR2 YSYEKL. Trimming cost V 1 base and J 6 bases; bases outside gene matches: 4. The CDR3 consists of 15 residues. Here the CDR3 reads CASSQVWGLANEQFF. CDR3 sequence (DNA): TGCGCCAGCAGCCAAGTCTGGGGACTAGCCAATGAGCAGTTCTTC.

The chain links TRBV27 to TRBJ2-3; possible D gene TRBD2, 6 bases. The germline V gene has CDR1 MNHEY and CDR2 SMNVEV (reference sequence). The CDR3 loop spans 15 amino acids. Trimming removed 2 bases from V and 1 base from J, with 10 bases in between. The CDR3 bases are TGTGCCAGCAGTTTAACGGCGGGACGCACAGATACGCAGTATTTT. This codes for CASSLTAGRTDTQYF.

The J gene is TRBJ2-5, the V gene TRBV29-1; D unclear. The CDR3 extends over 12 amino acids. V lost 4 bases to trimming and J lost 11 bases, with 17 bases between them. Germline CDR1 is SQVTM and CDR2 is ANQGSEA. The CDR3 DNA follows: TGCAGCGTTGTGGGCGGCGCTCACGTGCAGTACTTC. This translates into CSVVGGAHVQYF. Full variable domain (rest looked up from reference TRBV29-1 and TRBJ2-5): SAVISQKPSRDICQRGTSLTIQCQVDSQVTMMFWYRQQPGQSLTLIATANQGSEATYESGFVIDKFPISRPNLTFSTLTVSNMSPEDSSIYLCSVVGGAHVQYFGPGTRLLVL.

This chain uses TRBV28 with TRBJ1-2; D ambiguous. V was clipped by 6 bases and J by 2 bases, with 16 bases between them. CDR1 and CDR2 (germline): MDHEN, SYDVKM. This CDR3 comprises 15 residues. The CDR3 region is CASSLPGDYNYGYTF. DNA for the CDR3: TGTGCCAGCAGCCTCCCGGGTGACTACAACTATGGCTACACCTTC.

The J gene is TRBJ2-5, the V gene TRBV6-6, with unresolved D. CDR3 length equals 13 residues. In germline, CDR1 is MNHNY, CDR2 SVGAGI (reference sequence). With 2 bases removed from V and 5 bases from J, the gap between germline ends came to 9 bases. CDR3 DNA sequence: TGTGCCAGCAGTTACGGCTACCGGGAGACCCAGTACTTC. The encoded protein is CASSYGYRETQYF.

This clonotype was observed a single time. The rearrangement uses TRBV6-1 and TRBJ1-1; D might be TRBD1 (5 bases). Deletions cut 10 bases from V and 5 bases from J, with 17 bases between. The CDR3 runs to 13 residues. Per the germline V gene, CDR1 is MNHNS and CDR2 is SASEGT. Written as DNA, the CDR3 is TGTGCCAATACGAGGGGATTAGGAACTGAAGCTTTCTTT. The encoded protein is CANTRGLGTEAFF.

This clonotype was recorded many times. The genes are TRBV7-2 and TRBJ2-7; weak D call: TRBD2 (6 bases). CDR1 SGHTA and CDR2 FQGNSA come from the germline V gene. The V gene lost 6 bases and the J gene lost 0 bases, with 12 bases spanning the gap. The CDR3 runs to 14 residues. The CDR3 here is CASSFGGDSYEQYF. Written as DNA, the CDR3 is TGTGCCAGCAGTTTCGGCGGGGACTCCTACGAGCAGTACTTC.

This clonotype was observed a single time. This sequence joins TRBV12-3 or TRBV12-4 and TRBJ2-4; 13 bases line up with TRBD2. The CDR3 is 17 amino acids. V dropped 5 bases and J dropped 7; count of bases not matched to a gene: 11. The CDR3 nucleotides read TGTGCCAGCAGTCACCTCTGGACTAGCGGGAGTGAGAACATTCAGTACTTC. Translated, it gives CASSHLWTSGSENIQYF.

V usage is TRBV12-3 or TRBV12-4 and J usage is TRBJ2-5; D remains unclear. Trimming left V 3 bases short and J 6 bases short, with 5 bases between. There are 11 residues in the CDR3. CDR3 in amino acids: CASSFAQTQYF. For the CDR3, the DNA is TGTGCCAGCAGTTTTGCCCAGACCCAGTACTTC.

A note on this clonotype: It may be a read error: a sequence one base away is much more abundant. The chain is built from TRBV11-2 and TRBJ2-4; tentatively, D is TRBD1 or TRBD2 (6 bases each). The end of the DNA fits TRBJ2-5 better, so the J call may be wrong. The CDR3 extends over 17 amino acids. Germline lookup yields CDR1 SGHAT and CDR2 FQNNGV. CDR3 amino acids: CASSLDGLGGFQETQYF. CDR3 nucleotides: TGTGCCAGCAGCTTAGATGGACTCGGGGGCTTTCAAGAGACCCAGTACTTC.

This clonotype was detected a few times. The chain combines TRBV20-1 with TRBJ2-7, with a possible D match to TRBD2 (5 bases). The V gene lost 6 bases and the J gene lost 6 bases, with 15 bases spanning the gap. The germline V gene has CDR1 DFQATT and CDR2 SNEGSKA (reference sequence). The CDR3 sequence is 12 residues long. The CDR3 loop reads CSALGESVEQYF. The DNA for the CDR3 is TGCAGTGCGCTCGGGGAGAGCGTCGAGCAGTACTTC.

This clonotype was counted only a few times. The J gene is TRBJ1-5, the V gene TRBV4-3; 7 nucleotides line up with TRBD1. The germline gives CDR1 LGHNA, CDR2 YSLEER. The CDR3 has 15 residues. The trim removed 5 bases at V and 0 bases at J, leaving 4 bases unmatched. The CDR3: CASSYRTGSNQPQHF. For the CDR3, the DNA is TGCGCCAGCAGCTACCGGACAGGTAGCAATCAGCCCCAGCATTTT.

This clonotype was counted a single time. This chain links TRBV4-1 with TRBJ2-1, with 9 bases identical to TRBD1. Looked up from germline, CDR1 is MGHRA and CDR2 is YSYEKL. Trimming removed 3 bases from V and 9 bases from J; junction bases left unmatched: 12. The CDR3 has 16 residues. CDR3 sequence reads: CASSHLLGQGSGEQFF. The CDR3, as DNA: TGCGCCAGCAGCCACCTCCTGGGACAGGGATCGGGTGAGCAGTTCTTC.

The J gene is TRBJ2-1, the V gene TRBV29-1; weak D call: TRBD1 (6 bases). The J call could be wrong; TRBJ2-7 is a better fit for the DNA end. This CDR3 has 13 residues. Germline loops: CDR1 SQVTM, CDR2 ANQGSEA. The CDR3 protein is CSARTVTYNEQYF. CDR3 in DNA: TGCAGCGCCCGGACAGTCACCTACAATGAGCAGTACTTC.

This clonotype was counted once. The gene calls are TRBV6-2 or TRBV6-3 and TRBJ1-5; D may be TRBD1 (5 bases). The CDR3 totals 13 residues. Trimming shortened V by 5 bases and J by 8 bases, and 13 bases separated the two germline ends. Germline CDR1 MNHEY, CDR2 SVGEGT. CDR3 nucleotide sequence: TGTGCCAGCAGTGACGATGGGGGGGAGCCCCAGCATTTT. Residues: CASSDDGGEPQHF.

This clonotype was recorded many times. CDR3 sequence (DNA): TGTGCCATCAGTGAGTCGAAGGAGACCCAGTACTTC. Its translation is CAISESKETQYF. V gene TRBV10-3 combines with J gene TRBJ2-5; the D is unclear. CDR1 ENHRY and CDR2 SYGVKD come from the germline V gene. The CDR3 extends over 12 amino acids. V was pared by 0 bases and J by 5 bases, with 4 bases between.

This rearrangement joins TRBV30 to TRBJ2-7; D perhaps matches TRBD1 (6 bases). Trimming shortened V by 0 bases and J by 3 bases, and 9 bases separated the two germline ends. Germline V gene sequence: CDR1 GTSNPN, CDR2 SVGIG (reference sequence). This CDR3 is built from 13 residues. CDR3 coding DNA: TGTGCCTGGAGTGTGGGGGCAGACTACGAGCAGTACTTC. Its protein product is CAWSVGADYEQYF.

This clonotype was observed a handful of times. This rearrangement joins TRBV25-1 to TRBJ2-7; 10 bases map to TRBD1. CDR3 length: 14 amino acids. J was trimmed by 2 bases and V by 7 bases; bases with no gene match: 5. The germline CDR1 and CDR2 sequences are MGHDK and SYGVNS. The CDR3 DNA follows: TGTGCCAGCACGGCCGGGACAGGGGCCTACGAGCAGTACTTC. It translates to CASTAGTGAYEQYF.

The gene calls are TRBV2 and TRBJ2-3, with D maybe TRBD1 (7 bases). V was shortened by 8 bases and J by 8 bases, with 23 bases between the two germline ends. The CDR3 is made up of 15 amino acids. The V gene's germline CDR1 is SNHLY and CDR2 FYNNEI. The CDR3 nucleotides read TGTGCCAGCCTTAATCTGGGGACAGAGGGGGGTACGCAGTATTTT. It is translated as CASLNLGTEGGTQYF.

The chain employs TRBV9 and TRBJ2-4, with 10 bases that match TRBD2. The J call is doubtful: the DNA matches TRBJ2-7 better. This CDR3 is 15 amino acids long. The germline gives CDR1 SGDLS, CDR2 YYNGEE. The CDR3: CASSVDWTSGYEQYF. Here the CDR3 DNA reads TGTGCCAGCAGCGTAGATTGGACTAGCGGCTACGAGCAGTACTTC.

V is TRBV7-9 and J is TRBJ2-6; 8 bases agree with TRBD1. The CDR3 totals 16 residues. V gave up 8 bases and J gave up 0 bases; unmatched junction bases: 6. Germline V gives CDR1 SEHNR, CDR2 FQNEAQ (reference sequence). The CDR3 sequence is CASPTGVGSGANVLTF. CDR3 DNA sequence: TGTGCCAGCCCGACAGGGGTGGGCTCTGGGGCCAACGTCCTGACTTTC.

V and J are TRBV25-1 and TRBJ1-5; possible D gene TRBD1, 5 bases. The CDR3 spans 14 residues. The V gene lost 2 bases and the J gene lost 6 bases, with 11 bases spanning the gap. CDR1 MGHDK and CDR2 SYGVNS come from the germline V gene. CDR3 residues: CASSEGIGAQPQHF. As DNA, the CDR3 is TGTGCCAGCAGTGAAGGGATAGGGGCTCAGCCCCAGCATTTT.

This clonotype was seen a single time. This chain joins TRBV20-1 and TRBJ2-5; weak D call: TRBD2 (6 bases). There are 16 residues in the CDR3. V lost 2 bases to trimming and J lost 7 bases, with 23 bases between them. Germline V gene lookup returns CDR1 DFQATT and CDR2 SNEGSKA (reference sequence). The CDR3 nucleotides are TGCAGTGCTAGAAGGGCCGGGACTGCTTTCGTAGGGACCCAGTACTTC. Protein sequence: CSARRAGTAFVGTQYF.

This sequence joins TRBV6-1 and TRBJ2-7; TRBD1 might be the D (6 bases). V shed 6 bases and J shed 2 bases, with 14 bases lying between them. The CDR3 loop spans 14 amino acids. CDR1 and CDR2 (germline): MNHNS, SASEGT. CDR3 amino acids: CASRARTATYEQYF. The CDR3 DNA is TGTGCCAGCAGGGCACGGACAGCGACCTACGAGCAGTACTTC.

The rearrangement links TRBV10-3 to TRBJ2-3, with TRBD1 matching over 7 bases. CDR1 ENHRY and CDR2 SYGVKD come from the germline V gene. Trimming cost V 6 bases and J 1 base; bases outside gene matches: 7. The CDR3 consists of 15 residues. The CDR3, as DNA: TGTGCCATCAGGACAGGGAACGTTGGCACAGATACGCAGTATTTT. It yields the protein CAIRTGNVGTDTQYF.

The table lists this clonotype with a few counts. The rearrangement joins TRBV5-6 to TRBJ2-7, with D possibly being TRBD2 (5 bases). The CDR3 loop spans 12 amino acids. The germline V gene has CDR1 SGHDT and CDR2 YYEEEE. V gave up 5 bases and J gave up 7 bases, with 13 bases separating them. CDR3 in amino acids: CASRFGNNEQYF. In DNA, the CDR3 is TGTGCCAGCAGATTCGGGAACAATGAGCAGTACTTC. The complete variable domain, with remaining parts taken from reference TRBV5-6 and TRBJ2-7, reads DAGVTQSPTHLIKTRGQQVTLRCSPKSGHDTVSWYQQALGQGPQFIFQYYEEEERQRGNFPDRFSGHQFPNYSSELNVNALLLGDSALYLCASRFGNNEQYFGPGTRLTVT.